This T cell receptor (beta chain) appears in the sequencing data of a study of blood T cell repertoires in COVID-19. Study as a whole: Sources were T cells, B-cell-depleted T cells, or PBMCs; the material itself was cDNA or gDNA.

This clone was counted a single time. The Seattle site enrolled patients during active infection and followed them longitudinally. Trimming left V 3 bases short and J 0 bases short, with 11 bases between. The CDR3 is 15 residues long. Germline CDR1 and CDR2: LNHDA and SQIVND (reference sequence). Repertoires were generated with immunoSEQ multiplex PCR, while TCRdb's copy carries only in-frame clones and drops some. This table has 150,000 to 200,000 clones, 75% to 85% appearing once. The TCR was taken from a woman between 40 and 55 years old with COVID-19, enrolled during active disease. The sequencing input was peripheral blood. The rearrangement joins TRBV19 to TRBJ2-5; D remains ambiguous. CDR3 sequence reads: CASSITAAHQETQYF. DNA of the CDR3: TGTGCCAGTAGTATCACTGCTGCTCACCAAGAGACCCAGTACTTC.